These T cell receptor beta chains were read from a single sample in a study of blood T cell repertoires in COVID-19. The protocol was immunoSEQ multiplex PCR, while the TCRdb copy is restricted to in-frame clones and leaves out a portion. The data show 120,000 or so clones, with 86% seen just once and around 4.2% held by the top ten. Sequenced sample: peripheral blood. These receptors were taken from a man aged 40-49 years with acute or convalescent COVID-19. Both conserved end residues are part of each CDR3. A D gene is named only where the DNA matches it firmly. Some rows mark clone size as missing; the rest say once, few, many or name a class of expanded clone.

J,D,V,length,size,CDR3,DNA
TRBJ2-2,NA,TRBV5-1,15,NA,CASSLGARGTGELFF,TGCGCCAGCAGCTTGGGGGCCAGGGGAACCGGGGAGCTGTTTTTT
TRBJ2-7,NA,TRBV6-6,14,NA,CASSFPGTSYEQYF,TGTGCCAGCAGTTTTCCCGGGACTTCCTACGAGCAGTACTTC
TRBJ1-6,TRBD1,TRBV19,15,NA,CASSIDRDRDSPLHF,TGTGCCAGTAGTATAGATCGGGACAGAGATTCACCCCTCCACTTT
TRBJ1-1,NA,TRBV19,14,NA,CATLPGGRPTEAFF,TGTGCCACCCTGCCGGGGGGCCGTCCCACTGAAGCTTTCTTT
TRBJ1-2,NA,TRBV30,11,NA,CAWSVSQPYTF,TGTGCCTGGAGTGTGTCACAGCCCTACACCTTC
TRBJ2-1,TRBD1,TRBV7-3,16,NA,CASSLIGTGSYNEQFF,TGTGCCAGCAGCTTAATTGGGACAGGGTCCTACAATGAGCAGTTCTTC
TRBJ2-1,TRBD1,TRBV7-8,15,NA,CASTKQWQGDNEQFF,TGTGCCAGCACCAAACAGTGGCAGGGGGATAATGAGCAGTTCTTC
TRBJ1-1,TRBD1,TRBV29-1,13,NA,CSASGQLNTEAFF,TGCAGCGCCTCGGGACAGCTGAACACTGAAGCTTTCTTT
TRBJ2-1,TRBD1,TRBV6-1,15,NA,CASSEASGGYNEQFF,TGTGCCAGCAGTGAAGCCTCAGGGGGCTACAATGAGCAGTTCTTC
TRBJ1-5,TRBD1,TRBV10-2,16,NA,CASRETGGVGNQPQHF,TGCGCCAGCAGGGAAACAGGGGGGGTGGGCAATCAGCCCCAGCATTTT
TRBJ1-2,TRBD1,TRBV15,14,NA,CATSRGATGDGYTF,TGTGCCACCAGCAGAGGAGCCACAGGGGATGGCTACACCTTC
TRBJ1-4,TRBD1,TRBV5-1,19,NA,CASSPKPLQGLGPNEKLFF,TGCGCCAGCAGCCCCAAACCCCTACAGGGGCTCGGGCCTAATGAAAAACTGTTTTTT
TRBJ1-1,TRBD1,TRBV5-1,15,NA,CASSWTGGTNTEAFF,TGCGCCAGCAGCTGGACAGGGGGCACGAACACTGAAGCTTTCTTT
TRBJ1-2,TRBD1,TRBV27,15,NA,CASSHSTGDVGGYTF,TGTGCCAGCAGCCATTCGACAGGGGACGTTGGAGGCTACACCTTC
TRBJ1-4,TRBD1,TRBV30,14,NA,CAWSSGRGDEKLFF,TGTGCCTGGAGCTCGGGCAGGGGGGATGAAAAACTGTTTTTT
TRBJ1-2,TRBD1,TRBV18,14,few,CASWDSQGDYGYTF,TGTGCCAGCTGGGACAGCCAGGGTGACTATGGCTACACCTTC
TRBJ2-7,TRBD1,TRBV6-5,14,NA,CASSNTGGYYEQYF,TGTGCCAGCAGTAATACAGGGGGATACTACGAGCAGTACTTC
TRBJ1-2,TRBD1,TRBV30,13,once,CAWNRGRDYGYTF,TGTGCCTGGAACAGGGGGCGCGACTATGGCTACACCTTC
TRBJ2-1,TRBD2,TRBV19,18,few,CASSTFSREGAAIGEQFF,TGTGCCAGTAGTACCTTTTCACGGGAGGGCGCCGCGATAGGTGAGCAGTTCTTC
TRBJ1-3,NA,TRBV30,16,NA,CAWSVPRERGGNTIYF,TGTGCCTGGAGTGTACCAAGAGAGCGAGGGGGAAACACCATATATTTT
TRBJ1-2,NA,TRBV7-2,15,NA,CASSQGSGADYGYTF,TGTGCCAGCAGCCAGGGAAGCGGGGCGGATTATGGCTACACCTTC
TRBJ2-7,TRBD2,TRBV11-2,15,few,CASSWAGLAAREQYF,TGTGCCAGCAGCTGGGCCGGACTAGCGGCTCGCGAGCAGTACTTC
TRBJ1-1,NA,TRBV7-2,13,NA,CASSLRTGTEAFF,TGTGCCAGCAGCTTAAGAACGGGCACTGAAGCTTTCTTT
TRBJ1-2,NA,TRBV6-5,12,NA,CASTRQIYGYTF,TGTGCCAGCACCAGGCAGATCTATGGCTACACCTTC
TRBJ2-7,NA,TRBV11-2,13,NA,CASSPLRFGEQYF,TGTGCCAGCAGCCCACTCAGGTTTGGCGAGCAGTACTTC
TRBJ1-6,TRBD1,TRBV6-5,14,few,CASRHTGGNSPLHF,TGTGCCAGCAGACACACAGGGGGAAATTCACCCCTCCACTTT
TRBJ2-3,NA,TRBV5-6,14,NA,CASSLHRGTDTQYF,TGTGCCAGCAGCTTGCACCGGGGGACAGATACGCAGTATTTT